This T cell receptor beta chain was sequenced in a study of neoadjuvant anti-PD-1 for oral cavity cancer. Study-level information: Nivolumab at 3 mg/kg was mostly given biweekly, three to four doses, pre-surgery.

V trimming: 5 bases; J trimming: 7 bases; junction bases outside the gene matches: 7. Per the germline V gene, CDR1 is SGHRS and CDR2 is YFSETQ. This CDR3 spans 15 amino acids. Turning to this clone: Its antigen is undetermined.

Most PBMC samples had 480 ng input DNA in six replicates. Assay used: immunoSEQ multiplex PCR; TCRdb lists only in-frame clones, some missing. This sample has about 15,000 clones, with around 75% found just once. Study-wide findings and caveats: Pretreatment Treg/Th17 ratio correlated inversely with post-treatment tumor clonality. With three patients per group, TCR findings need larger cohorts.

The J gene is TRBJ2-2, the V gene TRBV5-1, with 11 nucleotides matching TRBD1. The TCR comes from a person aged 40 to 85 with oral cavity squamous cell carcinoma. This specimen was PBMCs, taken before nivolumab (anti-PD-1) treatment. Written as DNA, the CDR3 is TGCGCCAGCAGTTCCGGGACAGGGGGTTTCGGGGAGCTGTTTTTT. This encodes CASSSGTGGFGELFF.